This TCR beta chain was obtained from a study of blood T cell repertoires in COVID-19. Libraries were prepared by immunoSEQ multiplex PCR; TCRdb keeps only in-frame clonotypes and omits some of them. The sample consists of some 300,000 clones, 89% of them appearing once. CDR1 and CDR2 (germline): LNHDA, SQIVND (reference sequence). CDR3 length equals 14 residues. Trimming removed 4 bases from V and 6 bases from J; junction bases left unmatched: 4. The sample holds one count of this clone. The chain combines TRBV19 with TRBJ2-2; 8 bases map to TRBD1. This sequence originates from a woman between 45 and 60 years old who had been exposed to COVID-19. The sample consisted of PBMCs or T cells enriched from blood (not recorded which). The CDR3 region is CASSRDRGSGELFF. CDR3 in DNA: TGTGCCAGTAGTAGAGACAGGGGTTCCGGGGAGCTGTTTTTT. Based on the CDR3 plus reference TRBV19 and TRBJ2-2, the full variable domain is DGGITQSPKYLFRKEGQNVTLSCEQNLNHDAMYWYRQDPGQGLRLIYYSQIVNDFQKGDIAEGYSVSREKKESFPLTVTSAQKNPTAFYLCASSRDRGSGELFFGEGSRLTVL.